These 13 T cell receptor beta chains were sequenced from one sample in a study of shared clonotypes between healthy human individuals. This table comes from immunoSEQ multiplex PCR, and its TCRdb copy is limited to in-frame clones, with some not included. Among about 2,500,000 clones, around nine tenths were seen once, and the ten largest hold under 0.15%. Sequenced: naive CD4+ T cells sorted from blood. Subset meaning: CD45RA+ positively selected. Every receptor here comes from a man aged 18 to 35 in good health.

The rearrangement links TRBV15 to TRBJ2-3; 8 nucleotides match TRBD1. V dropped 1 base and J dropped 8; count of bases not matched to a gene: 20. The CDR3 runs 19 residues. Germline V gene data show CDR1 as LNHNV and CDR2 as YYDKDF (reference sequence). The CDR3 DNA reads TGTGCCACCAGCAGAGCAGTGTGGAAAGGGCAGGGGGCCCAAAGTACGCAGTATTTT. Amino acids: CATSRAVWKGQGAQSTQYF.

The genes are TRBV28 and TRBJ2-5; 7 nucleotides match TRBD1. Germline lookup yields CDR1 MDHEN and CDR2 SYDVKM. V lost 1 base to trimming and J lost 11 bases; unmatched junction nucleotides: 7. CDR3 length equals 13 residues. This chain's CDR3 is CASSLSPPQGQYF. CDR3 bases: TGTGCCAGCAGTTTATCCCCTCCACAGGGGCAGTACTTC.

This chain joins TRBV6-5 and TRBJ2-1, with 12 bases matching TRBD2. CDR3 length equals 15 residues. V lost 8 bases, J lost 2 bases, and 4 bases stayed unmatched. In germline, CDR1 is MNHEY, CDR2 SVGAGI. CDR3 coding DNA: TGTGCCAGCGGCCGACTAGCGGGAGCCTACAATGAGCAGTTCTTC. Protein: CASGRLAGAYNEQFF.

This rearrangement joins TRBV2 to TRBJ2-2; no firm D call. The CDR3 spans 14 residues. From germline, CDR1 is SNHLY and CDR2 FYNNEI. Trimming took off 4 bases at V and 7 bases at J, with 13 bases between the two ends. The CDR3 is CASSALVEIGELFF. The CDR3 bases are TGTGCCAGCAGTGCCCTAGTAGAGATCGGGGAGCTGTTTTTT.

V gene TRBV27 combines with J gene TRBJ2-6; 10 bases align to TRBD2. V lost 7 bases and J lost 2; bases outside the gene matches: 11. This CDR3 has 18 residues. Germline values: CDR1 MNHEY, CDR2 SMNVEV (reference sequence). The CDR3: CASKASGSLLAGANVLTF. The DNA of the CDR3 is TGTGCCAGCAAGGCTAGCGGGAGTTTATTGGCTGGGGCCAACGTCCTGACTTTC.

Comments on this clone: The sample carries other DNA sequences with the same CDR3. The chain is built from TRBV28 and TRBJ2-2; 7 bases line up with TRBD2. This CDR3 has 15 residues. In germline, CDR1 is MDHEN, CDR2 SYDVKM. The junction had 2 bases not matched to a gene; V was cut back by 3 bases and J by 1 base. CDR3 amino acids: CASSLGGGNTGELFF. DNA of the CDR3: TGTGCCAGCAGTTTGGGCGGGGGGAACACCGGGGAGCTGTTTTTT.

The genes are TRBV19 and TRBJ1-2; 7 bases line up with TRBD1. The CDR3 has 13 amino acids. The junction had 5 bases not matched to a gene; V was cut back by 6 bases and J by 4 bases. Germline lookup yields CDR1 LNHDA and CDR2 SQIVND (reference sequence). DNA for the CDR3: TGTGCCAGTAGCAGAGACAGGGCCTATGGCTACACCTTC. Translating gives CASSRDRAYGYTF.

This clone showed up just once. J is TRBJ2-7 and V is TRBV5-4; TRBD1 matches at 11 bases. This CDR3 spans 16 amino acids. V dropped 1 base and J dropped 6; count of bases not matched to a gene: 9. Germline lookup yields CDR1 SGHNT and CDR2 YYREEE (reference sequence). CDR3: CASSLPPGTGGSEQYF. The CDR3, as DNA: TGTGCCAGCAGCTTGCCACCCGGGACAGGGGGTTCCGAGCAGTACTTC. The full variable domain, in which reference TRBV5-4 and TRBJ2-7 provide the parts outside the CDR3, is ETGVTQSPTHLIKTRGQQVTLRCSSQSGHNTVSWYQQALGQGPQFIFQYYREEENGRGNFPPRFSGLQFPNYSSELNVNALELDDSALYLCASSLPPGTGGSEQYFGPGTRLTVT.

J is TRBJ2-3 and V is TRBV4-1, with 11 positions matching TRBD2. The CDR3 is made up of 15 amino acids. Trimming took 4 bases from V and 4 from J; bases not matched to a gene: 4. Germline values: CDR1 MGHRA, CDR2 YSYEKL. This CDR3 is CASSPLAGGSDTQYF. DNA for the CDR3: TGCGCCAGCAGCCCTCTAGCGGGGGGATCAGATACGCAGTATTTT.

The chain has TRBV7-9 and TRBJ1-1, with TRBD1 as a possible D gene (5 bases). CDR1 is SEHNR, CDR2 FQNEAQ, per germline (reference sequence). The CDR3 covers 14 residues. Trimming removed 5 bases from V and 1 base from J, with 11 bases in between. In DNA form, the CDR3 reads TGTGCCAGCAGCCCGAATACAGGGAACACTGAAGCTTTCTTT. The encoded protein is CASSPNTGNTEAFF.

V gene TRBV28 combines with J gene TRBJ2-7; no reliable D call. The CDR3 covers 13 residues. Looked up from germline, CDR1 is MDHEN and CDR2 is SYDVKM. V was clipped by 2 bases and J by 4 bases, with 9 bases between them. This CDR3 reads CASSLRFYYEQYF. Here the CDR3 DNA reads TGTGCCAGCAGTTTAAGGTTTTATTACGAGCAGTACTTC.

The genes are TRBV5-1 and TRBJ2-7; 9 nucleotides agree with TRBD1. The ends lost 6 bases at V and 1 base at J; junction bases unmatched: 5. The CDR3 covers 14 residues. Germline CDR1 and CDR2: SGHRS and YFSETQ. The DNA for the CDR3 is TGCGCCAGCACCGAGGGACAGGGATCCTACGAGCAGTACTTC. It specifies CASTEGQGSYEQYF.

The chain links TRBV13 to TRBJ2-7; D may match TRBD1 or TRBD2 (5 bases each). Germline V gene lookup returns CDR1 PRHDT and CDR2 FYEKMQ (reference sequence). V was clipped by 4 bases and J by 0 bases, with 28 bases between them. CDR3 length equals 20 residues. The CDR3 DNA reads TGTGCCAGCAGCTCCATATCGGGGACCATGAAATATAAGAGCTCCTACGAGCAGTACTTC. Protein sequence: CASSSISGTMKYKSSYEQYF. The full variable domain, rest sourced from reference TRBV13 and TRBJ2-7, is AAGVIQSPRHLIKEKRETATLKCYPIPRHDTVYWYQQGPGQDPQFLISFYEKMQSDKGSIPDRFSAQQFSDYHSELNMSSLELGDSALYFCASSSISGTMKYKSSYEQYFGPGTRLTVT.